The T cell receptor (beta chain) described here comes from a study of blood T cell repertoires in COVID-19. Overall study context: The origin of the acute and convalescent COVID-19 samples was the United States, Italy and Spain.

In assigning cohorts, the study relied on participant-reported clinical history. In the original analysis: Estimation of nucleated cell counts was performed using reference gene primer amplification. Sequencing used immunoSEQ multiplex PCR; TCRdb keeps in-frame clones, though not all of them. V and J calls and clone size are given by that table; D and trimming were obtained from the DNA. Of 350,000 to 400,000 clones listed, approximately 90% are singletons. Trimming removed 4 bases at V and 1 base at J, with 19 bases between. Germline V lookup: CDR1 LGHNT, CDR2 FRNRAP. The CDR3 is made up of 18 amino acids.

Sequenced: PBMCs or T cells enriched from blood (not recorded which). The clonotype was recovered from a woman between 35 and 50 years old who had been exposed to COVID-19. The chain is built from TRBV12-5 and TRBJ1-4, with D tentatively TRBD1 (5 bases). The DNA for the CDR3 is TGTGCTAGTGGTTCCTTTACCAGGGCGATACTAACTAATGAAAAACTGTTTTTT. As protein: CASGSFTRAILTNEKLFF. Complete variable domain (other parts from reference TRBV12-5 and TRBJ1-4): DARVTQTPRHKVTEMGQEVTMRCQPILGHNTVFWYRQTMMQGLELLAYFRNRAPLDDSGMPKDRFSAEMPDATLATLKIQPSEPRDSAVYFCASGSFTRAILTNEKLFFGSGTQLSVL.